Listed below are T cell receptor beta chains from one sample, sequenced in a study of T cell repertoires in cytomegalovirus infection. One entry per CDR3 protein results from TCRdb running MiXCR on the reads. The data contain approximately 83,000 distinct CDR3 sequences, more than 20% of them singletons. These TCRs' antigens remain unknown. The specimen comprised CD8+ T cells from cultured PBMCs, sampled from culture after CMV antigen stimulation. The receptors here all came from a human donor in good health (CMV status not recorded). Some clones in this sample may be carry-over from other donors' samples. CDR3s include the opening cysteine and the closing phenylalanine or tryptophan. A D gene is named only where the DNA matches it firmly. The size entry is marked missing in some rows and otherwise reads once, few, many or a size class.

clone_size	v_call	d_call	j_call	cdr3_aa	cdr3_nt
many	TRBV28	NA	TRBJ2-2	CASSPMSRNYRDTGELFF	TGTGCCAGCAGTCCCATGAGTCGGAACTACCGCGACACCGGGGAGCTGTTTTTT
NA	TRBV5-6	NA	TRBJ2-7	CASSFSGTPYEQYF	TGTGCCAGCAGCTTCTCCGGGACACCCTACGAGCAGTACTTC
NA	TRBV27	NA	TRBJ1-5	CASSLAGKPQHF	TGTGCCAGCAGTTTAGCAGGGAAGCCCCAGCATTTT
once	TRBV3-1	NA	TRBJ1-6	CASRGPDNSPLHF	TGTGCCAGCCGAGGACCGGACAATTCACCCCTCCACTTT
NA	TRBV11-2	TRBD2	TRBJ2-7	CASSIGASGRDEQYF	TGTGCCAGCAGCATCGGGGCTAGCGGGAGGGACGAGCAGTACTTC
NA	TRBV12-3/TRBV12-4	NA	TRBJ2-3	CASSLFYTQYF	TGTGCCAGCAGTCTATTCTATACGCAGTATTTT
few	TRBV10-3	TRBD2	TRBJ2-7	CAISDNSGSTYEQYF	TGTGCCATCAGTGACAATAGCGGGAGTACCTACGAGCAGTACTTC
NA	TRBV4-3	NA	TRBJ1-2	CASSPQAGDGYTF	TGCGCCAGCAGCCCTCAGGCGGGGGATGGCTACACCTTC
few	TRBV7-6	TRBD2	TRBJ2-5	CASSPGLEETQYF	TGTGCTAGCAGCCCAGGACTAGAAGAGACCCAGTACTTC
many	TRBV7-2	NA	TRBJ2-3	CASSLVGTPDTQYF	TGTGCCAGCAGCTTAGTGGGTACCCCAGATACGCAGTATTTT
many	TRBV12-3/TRBV12-4	NA	TRBJ1-1	CASSLVEGVMNTEAFF	TGTGCCAGCAGTTTAGTTGAAGGGGTCATGAACACTGAAGCTTTCTTT
many	TRBV4-1	NA	TRBJ1-6	CASSQVGLLHF	TGCGCCAGCAGCCAAGTAGGTTTACTCCACTTT
few	TRBV15	TRBD1	TRBJ2-3	CATSKGQGLPTDTQYF	TGTGCCACCAGCAAGGGACAGGGGTTACCCACAGATACGCAGTATTTT
NA	TRBV6-1	NA	TRBJ1-2	CASSTPGHSYGYTF	TGTGCCAGCAGTACCCCGGGACACAGCTATGGCTACACCTTC
NA	TRBV9	NA	TRBJ2-5	CASSVDIGPGAQYF	TGTGCCAGCAGCGTAGATATAGGCCCCGGAGCCCAGTACTTC
NA	TRBV6-2/TRBV6-3	NA	TRBJ2-3	CASSYRGTRTDTQYF	TGTGCCAGCAGTTACAGGGGGACCCGGACAGATACGCAGTATTTT
few	TRBV12-3/TRBV12-4	NA	TRBJ1-3	CASSFTSTTGNTIYF	TGTGCCAGCAGTTTCACCTCTACGACTGGAAACACCATATATTTT
NA	TRBV28	TRBD1	TRBJ1-1	CASSFQGDRATEAFF	TGTGCCAGCAGTTTCCAAGGGGACAGGGCGACTGAAGCTTTCTTT
NA	TRBV20-1	NA	TRBJ2-2	CSARGTNTGELFF	TGCAGTGCTAGAGGGACTAACACCGGGGAGCTGTTTTTT
many	TRBV11-2	NA	TRBJ2-7	CASSLFSGAEQYF	TGTGCCAGCAGCTTATTCTCAGGGGCCGAGCAGTACTTC
NA	TRBV20-1	TRBD1	TRBJ2-5	CSATPGQEKAETQYF	TGCAGTGCTACCCCGGGACAGGAAAAGGCTGAGACCCAGTACTTC
few	TRBV11-3	NA	TRBJ2-3	CASSLRTPWDTQYF	TGTGCCAGCAGCTTAAGAACGCCGTGGGATACGCAGTATTTT